One and the same sample provided the 21 T cell receptor beta chains below, sequenced in a study of T cell responses to AZD1222 COVID-19 vaccine. Sequencing was performed with immunoSEQ multiplex PCR; in TCRdb, only in-frame clones are kept and a portion is missing. The sample has around 100,000 clones; approximately 91% are singletons. The sample was peripheral blood, taken on day 0 of AZD1222 vaccination. The receptors stem from an adult in good health.

This chain joins TRBV14 and TRBJ1-1, with TRBD1 identical over 7 bases. This CDR3 comprises 13 residues. Germline-derived CDR1 and CDR2 are SGHDN and FVKESK. Trimming cost V 6 bases and J 5 bases; bases outside gene matches: 6. In DNA, the CDR3 is TGTGCCAGCAGTCTGCAGGGGGATACTGAAGCTTTCTTT. Amino acids: CASSLQGDTEAFF.

The J gene is TRBJ2-2, the V gene TRBV4-1, with TRBD2 matching over 8 bases. V lost 4 bases, J lost 6 bases, and 4 bases stayed unmatched. CDR3 size: 14 residues. Germline assignment: CDR1 MGHRA and CDR2 YSYEKL. The DNA for the CDR3 is TGCGCCAGCAGCCTTTCGGGAGGGGCCGGGGAGCTGTTTTTT. Protein: CASSLSGGAGELFF.

V usage is TRBV19 and J usage is TRBJ2-3; D possibly corresponds to TRBD2 (6 bases). The germline V gene has CDR1 LNHDA and CDR2 SQIVND (reference sequence). V lost 1 base to trimming and J lost 4 bases, with 12 bases between them. CDR3 length: 15 residues. CDR3 protein: CASSIVTSSADTQYF. The CDR3 DNA is TGTGCCAGTAGTATAGTTACTAGCAGCGCAGATACGCAGTATTTT.

The chain couples TRBV4-2 to TRBJ1-5; TRBD1 agrees at 9 bases. Germline-derived CDR1 and CDR2 are LGHNA and YNFKEQ. The CDR3 loop spans 19 amino acids. Unmatched junction bases numbered 16, after V lost 3 bases and J lost 4 bases. The CDR3 DNA reads TGTGCCAGCAGCCACGAACCAGGGGGAGGACAGGGGCCTAATCAGCCCCAGCATTTT. Translation: CASSHEPGGGQGPNQPQHF.

The chain couples TRBV11-2 to TRBJ2-3, with 7 nucleotides matching TRBD2. The CDR3 totals 16 residues. The V and J ends lost 4 bases and 0 bases, in that order; junction bases with no gene match: 7. CDR1 is SGHAT and CDR2 is FQNNGV in the germline V gene. In nucleotides, the CDR3 is TGTGCCAGCAGCTCGCAACTAGCGAGTAGCACAGATACGCAGTATTTT. This gives the protein CASSSQLASSTDTQYF. Drawing the rest from reference TRBV11-2 and TRBJ2-3, the complete variable domain is EAGVAQSPRYKIIEKRQSVAFWCNPISGHATLYWYQQILGQGPKLLIQFQNNGVVDDSQLPKDRFSAERLKGVDSTLKIQPAKLEDSAVYLCASSSQLASSTDTQYFGPGTRLTVL.

This clone appeared once. The gene calls are TRBV3-1 (or the pseudogene TRBV3-2) and TRBJ1-2; 7 nucleotides align to TRBD1. J lost 7 bases, V lost 3 bases, and 11 bases had no gene match. The CDR3 loop spans 15 amino acids. Germline CDR1 reads LGHDT; CDR2 reads YNNKEL (reference sequence). In nucleotides, the CDR3 is TGTGCCAGCAGCCAGGCCCAGACAGGGATTCCTGGCTACACCTTC. Amino acids: CASSQAQTGIPGYTF.

The genes are TRBV25-1 and TRBJ1-3; D is perhaps TRBD1 (6 bases). V lost 4 bases and J 0 bases, leaving 10 bases between the germline ends. The CDR3 totals 15 residues. Germline lookup yields CDR1 MGHDK and CDR2 SYGVNS. The CDR3 coding sequence is TGTGCCAGCAGTGTAGGGACAAGCTCTGGAAACACCATATATTTT. Protein: CASSVGTSSGNTIYF.

The J gene is TRBJ1-5, the V gene TRBV19; tentatively, D is TRBD1 (6 bases). There are 12 residues in the CDR3. The V gene lost 9 bases and the J gene lost 7 bases, with 13 bases spanning the gap. The germline gives CDR1 LNHDA, CDR2 SQIVND (reference sequence). The CDR3 region has the DNA TGTGCCAGCCACTCGGGGGGCCAGCCCCAGCATTTT. Its protein product is CASHSGGQPQHF.

The CDR3: CASSLSRDRFGEAFF. The CDR3 DNA follows: TGTGCCAGCTCTCTATCCCGGGACAGGTTCGGCGAAGCTTTCTTT. The genes are TRBV18 and TRBJ1-1; TRBD1 matches at 8 bases. This CDR3 is built from 15 residues. Germline CDR1 and CDR2: KGHSH and LQKENI. V dropped 6 bases and J dropped 8; count of bases not matched to a gene: 14.

The rearrangement joins TRBV5-6 to TRBJ1-2; the D gene is possibly TRBD1 (6 bases). V was shortened by 4 bases and J by 2 bases, with 18 bases between the two germline ends. The CDR3 is 16 residues long. Per the germline V gene, CDR1 is SGHDT and CDR2 is YYEEEE. Here the CDR3 DNA reads TGTGCCAGCAGCGTTGGTGGGGGGGCGCTAAACTATGGCTACACCTTC. Its protein product is CASSVGGGALNYGYTF.

The V call is TRBV18, the J call TRBJ2-3, with D unresolved. The V and J ends lost 1 base and 0 bases respectively, with 8 bases between them. The CDR3 loop spans 15 amino acids. Germline V gives CDR1 KGHSH, CDR2 LQKENI. CDR3 in DNA: TGTGCCAGCTCACCACTCGTAACAAGCACAGATACGCAGTATTTT. Translated: CASSPLVTSTDTQYF.

This chain joins TRBV5-5 and TRBJ2-5; D gene ambiguous. The germline V gene has CDR1 SGHKS and CDR2 YYEKEE (reference sequence). V lost 0 bases to trimming and J lost 5 bases, with 8 bases between them. The CDR3 has 13 residues. The CDR3 nucleotides read TGTGCCAGCAGCTTGGGGAGACGGGAGACCCAGTACTTC. It is translated as CASSLGRRETQYF.

The chain employs TRBV6-1 and TRBJ1-3; no clear D gene. The germline V and J ends were trimmed by 1 base and 4 bases, with 5 bases remaining between them. CDR1 is MNHNS and CDR2 is SASEGT in the germline V gene. The CDR3 is 13 amino acids. The CDR3: CASSEDGGNTIYF. The CDR3 DNA follows: TGTGCCAGCAGTGAAGACGGGGGAAACACCATATATTTT.

The table lists this clone with a few counts. The V gene is TRBV7-9, the J gene TRBJ1-4; D perhaps matches TRBD1 (6 bases). CDR1 is SEHNR and CDR2 is FQNEAQ in the germline V gene (reference sequence). CDR3 size: 14 residues. Between the trimmed V and J ends, which lost 1 base and 11 bases, there was a span of 14 bases. The CDR3 coding sequence is TGTGCCAGCAGCTTAGAGGCAGGGGCGGTGAAACTGTTTTTT. Residues: CASSLEAGAVKLFF.

The genes are TRBV9 and TRBJ2-1, with TRBD2 as a possible D gene (6 bases). V was shortened by 4 bases and J by 8 bases, with 13 bases between the two germline ends. In germline, CDR1 is SGDLS, CDR2 YYNGEE. This CDR3 spans 13 amino acids. The CDR3 region is CASSPTSKDEQFF. In nucleotides, the CDR3 is TGTGCCAGCAGCCCTACTAGCAAGGATGAGCAGTTCTTC.

V gene TRBV30 combines with J gene TRBJ1-5; a weak D match, TRBD1 (5 bases). The CDR3 runs 19 residues. V lost 0 bases, J lost 0 bases, and 21 bases lay in between. Germline V lookup: CDR1 GTSNPN, CDR2 SVGIG (reference sequence). In DNA, the CDR3 is TGTGCCTGGAGTGTACCCGATTATCTGGGACTTTTTAGCAATCAGCCCCAGCATTTT. It encodes CAWSVPDYLGLFSNQPQHF.

The genes are TRBV15 and TRBJ1-4; TRBD1 might be the D (6 bases). Germline V gives CDR1 LNHNV, CDR2 YYDKDF (reference sequence). The CDR3 runs 16 residues. V lost 0 bases and J lost 7, with 15 bases in between. The CDR3 loop reads CATSRDGVGTTEKLFF. DNA for the CDR3: TGTGCCACCAGCAGAGATGGGGTAGGGACAACTGAAAAACTGTTTTTT.

J is TRBJ1-5 and V is TRBV6-5; D is perhaps TRBD1 (6 bases). Trimming took off 2 bases at V and 4 bases at J, with 6 bases between the two ends. CDR3 length: 13 amino acids. Germline lookup yields CDR1 MNHEY and CDR2 SVGAGI. The CDR3 nucleotides read TGTGCCAGCAGTTACGGACAGAATCAGCCCCAGCATTTT. Its translation: CASSYGQNQPQHF.

The genes are TRBV5-1 and TRBJ1-4; D remains ambiguous. The CDR3 extends over 14 amino acids. Germline CDR1 and CDR2: SGHRS and YFSETQ. Trimming cost V 0 bases and J 5 bases, with 8 bases left between them. CDR3 coding DNA: TGCGCCAGCAGCTTGGACGTATCCAATGAAAAACTGTTTTTT. Protein: CASSLDVSNEKLFF.

V usage is TRBV10-1 and J usage is TRBJ2-4; D remains unclear. V lost 3 bases to trimming and J lost 4 bases, with 10 bases between them. CDR3 length: 14 amino acids. CDR1 and CDR2 (germline): WNHNN, SYGVQD (reference sequence). The CDR3 loop is CASSEERVKNIQYF. CDR3 sequence (DNA): TGCGCCAGCAGTGAAGAGCGTGTAAAAAACATTCAGTACTTC.

The genes are TRBV28 and TRBJ1-6; TRBD1 matches at 8 bases. The CDR3 extends over 13 amino acids. CDR1 is MDHEN and CDR2 is SYDVKM in the germline V gene. The junction had 7 bases not matched to a gene; V was cut back by 11 bases and J by 7 bases. The CDR3 here is CASEDRENSPLHF. DNA of the CDR3: TGTGCCTCAGAGGACAGGGAGAATTCACCCCTCCACTTT.